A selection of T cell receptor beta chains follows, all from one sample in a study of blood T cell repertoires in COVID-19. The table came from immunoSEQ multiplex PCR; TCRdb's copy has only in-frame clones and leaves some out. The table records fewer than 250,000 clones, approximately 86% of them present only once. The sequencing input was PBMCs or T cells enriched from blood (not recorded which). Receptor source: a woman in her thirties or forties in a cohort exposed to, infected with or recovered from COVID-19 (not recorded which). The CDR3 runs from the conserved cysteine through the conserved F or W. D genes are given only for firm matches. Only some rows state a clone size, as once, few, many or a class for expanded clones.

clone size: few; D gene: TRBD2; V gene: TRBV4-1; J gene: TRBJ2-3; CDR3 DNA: TGCGCCAGCAGCCAAAAACTAGCGGGGAGCACAGATACGCAGTATTTT; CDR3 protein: CASSQKLAGSTDTQYF
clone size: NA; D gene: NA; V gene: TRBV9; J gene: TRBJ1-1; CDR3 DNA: TGTGCCAGCAGCGTAGATGGGGCTACTGAAGCTTTCTTT; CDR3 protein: CASSVDGATEAFF
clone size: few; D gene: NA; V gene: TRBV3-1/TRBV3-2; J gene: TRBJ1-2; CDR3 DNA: TGTGCCAGCAGCCAAAATCTTGGGGGGGGCTATGGCTACACCTTC; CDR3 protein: CASSQNLGGGYGYTF
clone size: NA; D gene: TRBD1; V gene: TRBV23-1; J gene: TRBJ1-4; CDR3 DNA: TGCGCCAGCAGTTCAGGGGGAACTAATGAAAAACTGTTTTTT; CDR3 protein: CASSSGGTNEKLFF
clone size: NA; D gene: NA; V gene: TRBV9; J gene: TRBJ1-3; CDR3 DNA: TGTGCCAGCAGCCCCGCGGGAGGAGGAAACACCATATATTTT; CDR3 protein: CASSPAGGGNTIYF
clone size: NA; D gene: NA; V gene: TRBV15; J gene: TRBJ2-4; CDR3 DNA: TGTGCCACCAGCAGAGGGGCGCAGGGCTCCAAAAACATTCAGTACTTC; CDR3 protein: CATSRGAQGSKNIQYF
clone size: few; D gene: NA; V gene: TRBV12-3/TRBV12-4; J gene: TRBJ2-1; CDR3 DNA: TGTGCCAGCGGAATCGGGAGCCCAGGGGAGCAGTTCTTC; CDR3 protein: CASGIGSPGEQFF
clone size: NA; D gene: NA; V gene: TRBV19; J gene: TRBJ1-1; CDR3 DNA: TGTGCCAGTAGTATAGTGCAGGGAAGGGGTGAAGCTTTCTTT; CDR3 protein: CASSIVQGRGEAFF
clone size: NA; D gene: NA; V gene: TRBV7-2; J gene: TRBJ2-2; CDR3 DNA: TGTGCCAGCAACCCGACAGGTCGGACCGGGGAGCTGTTTTTT; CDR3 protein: CASNPTGRTGELFF
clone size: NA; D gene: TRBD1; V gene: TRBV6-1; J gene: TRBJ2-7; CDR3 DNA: TGTGCCAGCAGTGATAAGTGGGACAGGGCAATACGCGAGCAGTACTTC; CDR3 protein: CASSDKWDRAIREQYF
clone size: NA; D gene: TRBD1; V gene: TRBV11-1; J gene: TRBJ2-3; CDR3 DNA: TGTGCCAGCAGCCGGACAGGGATGACAGATACGCAGTATTTT; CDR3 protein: CASSRTGMTDTQYF
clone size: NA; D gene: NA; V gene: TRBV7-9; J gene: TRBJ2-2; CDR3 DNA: TGTGCCAGCCGATCCCGAGAGGTGGCCGGGGAGCTGTTTTTT; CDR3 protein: CASRSREVAGELFF
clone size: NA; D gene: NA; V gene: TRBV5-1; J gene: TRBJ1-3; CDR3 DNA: TGCGCCAGCAGCTTAGGCAGGGGATCTGGAAACACCATATATTTT; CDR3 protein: CASSLGRGSGNTIYF
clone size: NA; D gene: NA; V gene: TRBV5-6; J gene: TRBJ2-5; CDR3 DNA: TGTGCCAGCAGCCCAGGCCCCGACCAAGAGACCCAGTACTTC; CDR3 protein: CASSPGPDQETQYF
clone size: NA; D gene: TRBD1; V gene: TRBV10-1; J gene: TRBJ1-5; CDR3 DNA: TGCGCCAGCATCCCCGAACAGGGGGAGAATCAGCCCCAGCATTTT; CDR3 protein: CASIPEQGENQPQHF
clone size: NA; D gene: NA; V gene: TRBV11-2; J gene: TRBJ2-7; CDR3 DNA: TGTGCCAGCAGCTTAGAGCTCGGAGCCGCTTACGAGCAGTACTTC; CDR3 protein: CASSLELGAAYEQYF
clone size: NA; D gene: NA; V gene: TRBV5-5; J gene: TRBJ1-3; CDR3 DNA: TGTGCCAGCAGCTTGGGGGGGCCCTCTGGAAACACCATATATTTT; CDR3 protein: CASSLGGPSGNTIYF
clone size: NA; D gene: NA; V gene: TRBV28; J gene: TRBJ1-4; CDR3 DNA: TGTGCCAGCGGCTCAGGGATAGTCGATGAAAAACTGTTTTTT; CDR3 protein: CASGSGIVDEKLFF
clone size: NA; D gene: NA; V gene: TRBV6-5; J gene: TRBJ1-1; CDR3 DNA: TGTGCCAGCAGTTACTCCATCTCACAGGCTCACACTGAAGCTTTCTTT; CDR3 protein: CASSYSISQAHTEAFF
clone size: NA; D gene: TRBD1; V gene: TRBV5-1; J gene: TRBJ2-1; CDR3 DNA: TGCGCCAGCAGCTCAGGGGGCGCGGCGGTGAATGAGCAGTTCTTC; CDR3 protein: CASSSGGAAVNEQFF
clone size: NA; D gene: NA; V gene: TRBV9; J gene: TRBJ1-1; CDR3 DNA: TGTGCCAGCAGCCCTCGTCCAGACAGAAATGAAGCTTTCTTT; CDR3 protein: CASSPRPDRNEAFF
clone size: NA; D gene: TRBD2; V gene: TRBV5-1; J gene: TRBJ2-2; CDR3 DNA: TGCGCCAGCAGCTTGGGGTGGACTAGCGGGAAAACAAACACCGGGGAGCTGTTTTTT; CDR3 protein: CASSLGWTSGKTNTGELFF
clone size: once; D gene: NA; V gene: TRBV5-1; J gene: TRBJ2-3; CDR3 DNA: TGCGCCAGCAGCTCGGGGGTAGTCACAGATACGCAGTATTTT; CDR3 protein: CASSSGVVTDTQYF
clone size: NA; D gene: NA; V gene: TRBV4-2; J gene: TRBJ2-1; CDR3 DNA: TGTGCCAGCAGCCAAGAGGCGGCGGACTCCTACAATGAGCAGTTCTTC; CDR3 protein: CASSQEAADSYNEQFF
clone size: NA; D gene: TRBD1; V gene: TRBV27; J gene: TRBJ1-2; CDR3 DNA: TGTGCCAGCAGTTTCGGGACAGCTTATGGCTACACCTTC; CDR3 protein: CASSFGTAYGYTF
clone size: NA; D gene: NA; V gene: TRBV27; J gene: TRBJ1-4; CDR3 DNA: TGTGCCAGCAGTTCGACAGTTGCAACTAATGAAAAACTGTTTTTT; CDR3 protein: CASSSTVATNEKLFF
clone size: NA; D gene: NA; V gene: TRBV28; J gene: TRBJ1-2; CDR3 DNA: TGTGCCTCCAGGGTGTCAGGACGAAAAGGGGATGGCTACACCTTC; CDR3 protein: CASRVSGRKGDGYTF
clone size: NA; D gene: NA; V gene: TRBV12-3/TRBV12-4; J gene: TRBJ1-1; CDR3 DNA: TGTGCCAGCAGTTTCGAGGACAGAACTGAAGCTTTCTTT; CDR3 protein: CASSFEDRTEAFF
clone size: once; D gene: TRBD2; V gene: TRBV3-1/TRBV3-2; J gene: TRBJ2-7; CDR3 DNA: TGTGCCAGCAGCCTCGGGCGGAGTGTCCGGGGGGAGGGCGACGAGCAGTACTTC; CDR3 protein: CASSLGRSVRGEGDEQYF
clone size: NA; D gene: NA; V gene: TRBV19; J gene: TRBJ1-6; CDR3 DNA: TGTGCCGTCTCAGCGGGTAATTCACCCCTCCACTTT; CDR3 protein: CAVSAGNSPLHF
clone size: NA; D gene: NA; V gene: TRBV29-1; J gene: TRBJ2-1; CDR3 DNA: TGCAGCGGCGTCGCGTCGGACCGAGCGGTCAATGAGCAGTTCTTC; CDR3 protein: CSGVASDRAVNEQFF
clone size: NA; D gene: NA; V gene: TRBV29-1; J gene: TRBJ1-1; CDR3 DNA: TGCAGCGTGTACCTGGAATCAGGGCAAACTGAAGCTTTCTTT; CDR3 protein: CSVYLESGQTEAFF
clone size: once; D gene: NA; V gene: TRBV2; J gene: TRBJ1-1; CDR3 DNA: TGTGCCAGCAGTAAGGAGGGAAACGCTTTCTTT; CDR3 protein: CASSKEGNAFF
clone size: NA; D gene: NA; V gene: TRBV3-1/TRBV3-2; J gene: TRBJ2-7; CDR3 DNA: TGTGCCAGCAGCCCCCGGATAGGAGGTTCCTACGAGCAGTACTTC; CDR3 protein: CASSPRIGGSYEQYF
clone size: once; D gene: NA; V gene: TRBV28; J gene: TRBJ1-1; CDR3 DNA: TGTGCCAGCAGTTTATGGGCGCCGAGGGACACTGAAGCTTTCTTT; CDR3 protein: CASSLWAPRDTEAFF
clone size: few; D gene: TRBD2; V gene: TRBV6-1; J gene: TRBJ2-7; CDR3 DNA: TGTGCCAGCAGTGACGGCCCCGGGACTAGCGGTATCTACGAGCAGTACTTC; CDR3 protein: CASSDGPGTSGIYEQYF
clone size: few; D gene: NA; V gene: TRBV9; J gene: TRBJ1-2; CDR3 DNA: TGTGCCAGCAGCGTATTTGACAGCCCAGGCTCTGATGGCTACACCTTC; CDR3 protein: CASSVFDSPGSDGYTF
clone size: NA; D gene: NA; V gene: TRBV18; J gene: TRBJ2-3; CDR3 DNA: TGTGCCAGCTCACCATTACAGGCCCGCACAGATACGCAGTATTTT; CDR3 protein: CASSPLQARTDTQYF
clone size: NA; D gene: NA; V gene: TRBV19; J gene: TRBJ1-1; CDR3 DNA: TGTGCCAGTAGTCAGGGCCTTGAAGCTTTCTTT; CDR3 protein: CASSQGLEAFF
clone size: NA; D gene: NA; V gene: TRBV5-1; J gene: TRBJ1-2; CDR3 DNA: TGCGCCAGCAGAGACAACCAAAACTATGGCTACACCTTC; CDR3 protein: CASRDNQNYGYTF
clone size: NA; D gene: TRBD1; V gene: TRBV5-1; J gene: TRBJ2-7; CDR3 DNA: TGCGCCAGCAGCTTGCGGGGACAGGGACGCTACGAGCAGTACTTC; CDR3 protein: CASSLRGQGRYEQYF
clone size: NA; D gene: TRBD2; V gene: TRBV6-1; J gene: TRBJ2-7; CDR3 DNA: TGTGCCAGCAGTGAGGTCGGGGGGTCGTCCTACGAGCAGTACTTC; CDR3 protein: CASSEVGGSSYEQYF
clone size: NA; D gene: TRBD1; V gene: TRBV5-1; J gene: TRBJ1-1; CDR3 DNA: TGCGCCAGCAGCTTACGTCGGGACAGGGCCACTGAAGCTTTCTTT; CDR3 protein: CASSLRRDRATEAFF
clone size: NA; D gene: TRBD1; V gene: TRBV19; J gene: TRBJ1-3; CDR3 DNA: TGTGCCAGTGCCTCGACAGGGGGCAGTGGAAACACCATATATTTT; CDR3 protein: CASASTGGSGNTIYF
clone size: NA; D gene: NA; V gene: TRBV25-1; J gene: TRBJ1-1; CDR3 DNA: TGTGCCAGCAGTGAGGGGAGCAGCAACACTGAAGCTTTCTTT; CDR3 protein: CASSEGSSNTEAFF
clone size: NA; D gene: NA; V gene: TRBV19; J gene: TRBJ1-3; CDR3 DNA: TGTGCCAGCTCCCCGGGGGCTGGAAACACCATATATTTT; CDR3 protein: CASSPGAGNTIYF
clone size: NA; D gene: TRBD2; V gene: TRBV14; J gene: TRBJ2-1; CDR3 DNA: TGTGCCAGCATCCGGAGCGGGAGGGCCCCTGAGCAGTTCTTC; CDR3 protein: CASIRSGRAPEQFF
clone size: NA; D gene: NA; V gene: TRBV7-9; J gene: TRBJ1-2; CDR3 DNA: TGTGCCAGCAGCTCTGGCCGCTATGGCTACACCTTC; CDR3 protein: CASSSGRYGYTF
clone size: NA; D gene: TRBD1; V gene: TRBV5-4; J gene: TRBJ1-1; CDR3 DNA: TGTGCCAGCAGCTTTGGGACAGGGAATACTGAAGCTTTCTTT; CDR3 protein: CASSFGTGNTEAFF
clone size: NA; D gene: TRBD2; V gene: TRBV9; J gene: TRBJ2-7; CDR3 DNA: TGTGCCAGCAGCTTAAGCGGGGGGGACGCCTACGAGCAGTACTTC; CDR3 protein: CASSLSGGDAYEQYF
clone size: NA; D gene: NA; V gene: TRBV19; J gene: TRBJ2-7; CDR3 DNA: TGTGCCAGTAGTATGGGGGACAATCCCTACGAGCAGTACTTC; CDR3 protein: CASSMGDNPYEQYF
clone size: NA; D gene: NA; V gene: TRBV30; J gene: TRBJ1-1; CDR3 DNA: TGTGCCTGTCGCAGGGAGGCTGAAGCTTTCTTT; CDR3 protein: CACRREAEAFF
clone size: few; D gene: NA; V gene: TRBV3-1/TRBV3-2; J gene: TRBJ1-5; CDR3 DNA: TGTGCCAGCAGCCAAACGTGGAGCCAGCCCCAGCATTTT; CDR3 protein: CASSQTWSQPQHF